Listed here is a single T cell receptor (beta chain). This sample was included in a study of blood T cell repertoires in COVID-19. Generated by immunoSEQ multiplex PCR, the TCRdb table keeps only in-frame clones and is missing some. The sample gives 310,000 or so clones, around nine tenths of which show up once; around 11% is in the top ten. Germline V lookup: CDR1 LGHDT, CDR2 YNNKEL (reference sequence). V was shortened by 3 bases and J by 5 bases, with 11 bases between the two germline ends. This CDR3 comprises 15 residues. This chain connects TRBV3-1 (or the pseudogene TRBV3-2) to TRBJ1-6, with D possibly matching TRBD1 (6 bases). The specimen sequenced was peripheral blood. The receptor comes from a woman aged 25-40 years with COVID-19, enrolled during active disease. The CDR3 DNA reads TGTGCCAGCAGCCAGACGGACAGCCATAATTCACCCCTCCACTTT. This codes for CASSQTDSHNSPLHF.